This TCR beta chain was captured by sequencing in a study of cytomegalovirus exposure and HLA in healthy donors. This PCR relied on a set of 60 Vbeta primers and 13 Jbeta primers. The protocol was immunoSEQ multiplex PCR, while the TCRdb copy is restricted to in-frame clones and leaves out a portion. The sample records 85,000 to 130,000 clones, 79% being singletons. V lost 4 bases, J lost 7 bases, and 14 bases lay in between. The CDR3 consists of 13 residues. Germline assignment: CDR1 MNHNS and CDR2 SASEGT. General observations from the study: Later analysis suggested most CMV-associated TCR beta chains were HLA-restricted. It was reported in a later analysis that an Asian-associated ancestry cluster showed fewer N-insertions than the roughly 710-donor mean.

This clone was recorded once. The antigen remains undetermined. Sequencing used PBMCs. The source is a female donor in good health and CMV-seropositive. The genes are TRBV6-1 and TRBJ2-7; the D is unclear. The CDR3 DNA reads TGTGCCAGCAGTGCCGACACTTTGATTGAGCAGTACTTC. This translates into CASSADTLIEQYF.